One and the same sample provided the 11 T cell receptor beta chains below, sequenced in a study of blood T cells in healthy people across ages. A second about 7 to 11 cycle PCR used barcoded and J-beta primers. TCRdb ran MiXCR on the 5' RACE reads and lists one entry per CDR3 protein. Of over 1,500,000 distinct CDR3 sequences in the sample, approximately 39% were seen once. The sample consisted of blood. The receptors derive from a human donor in good health.

The V gene is TRBV20-1, the J gene TRBJ2-3, with D possibly being TRBD1 or TRBD2 (6 bases each). The V and J ends lost 0 bases and 4 bases respectively, with 20 bases between them. The CDR3 runs 17 residues. Per the germline V gene, CDR1 is DFQATT and CDR2 is SNEGSKA (reference sequence). This CDR3 reads CSARDLEGAGEADTQYF. In nucleotides, the CDR3 is TGCAGTGCTAGAGATCTGGAGGGCGCAGGGGAGGCAGATACGCAGTATTTT.

DNA of the CDR3: TGTGCCAGCAGTAAACTGACCCAACGGGATGAGCAGTTCTTC. It encodes CASSKLTQRDEQFF. The chain is built from TRBV2 and TRBJ2-1; D remains unclear. Germline V lookup: CDR1 SNHLY, CDR2 FYNNEI. There are 14 residues in the CDR3. V was pared by 5 bases and J by 8 bases, with 16 bases between.

This clonotype came up a few times. This chain connects TRBV11-2 to TRBJ1-4; perhaps TRBD1 as D (6 bases). Germline V gene lookup returns CDR1 SGHAT and CDR2 FQNNGV. V was clipped by 0 bases and J by 4 bases, with 15 bases between them. This CDR3 has 17 residues. Here the CDR3 reads CASSLDRSQGFNEKLFF. The CDR3, as DNA: TGTGCCAGCAGCTTAGATCGGTCACAGGGATTTAATGAAAAACTGTTTTTT.

Only a few counts were recorded for this clonotype. The chain uses TRBV2 and TRBJ1-2; 7 positions agree with TRBD1. CDR3 length equals 15 residues. Germline CDR1 SNHLY, CDR2 FYNNEI. V gave up 6 bases and J gave up 3 bases; unmatched junction bases: 10. The CDR3 DNA reads TGTGCCAGCAGCGGTATCCGGGACAGCTACTATGGCTACACCTTC. Translation gives CASSGIRDSYYGYTF.

A word on this clonotype: At one end, the junction sequence differs from germline, possibly due to a read error. The rearrangement links TRBV6-6 to TRBJ1-5; D might be TRBD1 (5 bases). The CDR3 is 14 residues long. The V gene's germline CDR1 is MNHNY and CDR2 SVGAGI (reference sequence). CDR3 amino acids: CASSPGGSNQSQHF. CDR3 in DNA: TGTGCCAGCAGCCCCGGGGGTAGTAATCAGTCCCAGCATTTT.

The V call is TRBV12-3 or TRBV12-4, the J call TRBJ2-3, with 7 bases aligning to TRBD2. With 6 bases clipped from V and 3 bases from J, the junction kept 12 bases outside the gene matches. The CDR3 is 16 residues long. DNA of the CDR3: TGTGCCAGCAGCCGCTACAGCGGGGTCGGGACAGATACGCAGTATTTT. It is translated as CASSRYSGVGTDTQYF.

V usage is TRBV12-3 or TRBV12-4 and J usage is TRBJ2-4, with 7 bases fitting TRBD1. This CDR3 spans 14 amino acids. Trimming cost V 5 bases and J 13 bases; bases outside gene matches: 14. DNA of the CDR3: TGTGCCAGCAGTCCCTCACCGGGACAGAATGAGCAGTACTTC. Protein product: CASSPSPGQNEQYF.

The rearrangement joins TRBV7-9 to TRBJ2-1; 10 bases are shared with TRBD2. CDR1 SEHNR and CDR2 FQNEAQ come from the germline V gene (reference sequence). V dropped 1 base and J dropped 6; count of bases not matched to a gene: 12. The CDR3 contains 18 residues. CDR3 protein: CASSLGWERGGLGNEQFF. CDR3 sequence (DNA): TGTGCCAGCAGCTTAGGGTGGGAGCGGGGGGGCCTCGGCAATGAGCAGTTCTTC.

The chain uses TRBV29-1 and TRBJ2-5; TRBD2 matches 9 bases. Germline CDR1 SQVTM, CDR2 ANQGSEA. The CDR3 sequence is 17 residues long. Trimming cost V 3 bases and J 11 bases; bases outside gene matches: 22. The CDR3 DNA reads TGCAGCGTTGAGGGTAGCGGGGGTATTCCTATAGATAATGAGCAGTACTTC. Translated, it gives CSVEGSGGIPIDNEQYF.

This chain connects TRBV11-2 to TRBJ2-7; D is perhaps TRBD1 (5 bases). In germline, CDR1 is SGHAT, CDR2 FQNNGV. This CDR3 contains 13 residues. Trimming cost V 11 bases and J 6 bases, with 20 bases left between them. DNA for the CDR3: TGTGCCTCATCGACAGTTAAGTCAGCCGAGCAGTACTTC. Its translation is CASSTVKSAEQYF.

This clonotype appeared a few times. The chain employs TRBV28 and TRBJ2-4, with TRBD2 matching over 11 bases. V dropped 2 bases and J dropped 14; count of bases not matched to a gene: 11. The CDR3 is 15 residues long. From germline, CDR1 is MDHEN and CDR2 SYDVKM. The CDR3 sequence is CASSLPLAGGHVEYF. CDR3 bases: TGTGCCAGCAGTTTACCCCTAGCGGGGGGCCACGTGGAGTACTTC.